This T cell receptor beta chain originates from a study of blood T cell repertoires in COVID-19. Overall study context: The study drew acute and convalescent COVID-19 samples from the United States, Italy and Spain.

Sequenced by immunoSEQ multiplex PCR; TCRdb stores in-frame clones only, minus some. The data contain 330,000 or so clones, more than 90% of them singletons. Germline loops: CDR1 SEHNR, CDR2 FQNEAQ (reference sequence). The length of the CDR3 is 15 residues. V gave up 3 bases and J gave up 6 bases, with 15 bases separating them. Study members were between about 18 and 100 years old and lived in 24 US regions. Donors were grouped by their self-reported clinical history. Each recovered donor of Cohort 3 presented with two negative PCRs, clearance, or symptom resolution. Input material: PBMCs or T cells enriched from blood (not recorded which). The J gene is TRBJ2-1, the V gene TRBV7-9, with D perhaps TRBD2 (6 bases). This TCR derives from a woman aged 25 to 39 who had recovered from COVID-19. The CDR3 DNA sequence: TGTGCCAGCAGCTTCAGGGAGATAGCGGCCAATGAGCAGTTCTTC. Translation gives CASSFREIAANEQFF.